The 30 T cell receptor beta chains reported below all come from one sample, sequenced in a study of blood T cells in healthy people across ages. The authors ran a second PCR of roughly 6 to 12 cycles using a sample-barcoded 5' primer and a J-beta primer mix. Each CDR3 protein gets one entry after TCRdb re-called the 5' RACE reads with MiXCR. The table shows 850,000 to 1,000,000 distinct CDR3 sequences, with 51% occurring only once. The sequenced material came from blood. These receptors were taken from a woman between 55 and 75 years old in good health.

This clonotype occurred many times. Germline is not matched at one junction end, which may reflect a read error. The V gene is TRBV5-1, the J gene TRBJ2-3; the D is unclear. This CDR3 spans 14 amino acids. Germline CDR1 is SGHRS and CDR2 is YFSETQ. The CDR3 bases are TGTGCCAGCTCCTTGGAAAGTAGCACAGATACGCAGTATTTT. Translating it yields CASSLESSTDTQYF.

The CDR3 spells CASSFGQVYYGYTF. The CDR3, as DNA: TGTGCCAGCAGCTTCGGACAGGTTTACTATGGCTACACCTTC. J is TRBJ1-2 and V is TRBV7-9; 7 nucleotides align to TRBD1. The CDR3 runs to 14 residues. V gave up 3 bases and J gave up 3 bases; unmatched junction bases: 4. The germline V gene has CDR1 SEHNR and CDR2 FQNEAQ (reference sequence). Filled out from reference TRBV7-9 and TRBJ1-2, the complete variable domain reads DTGVSQNPRHKITKRGQNVTFRCDPISEHNRLYWYRQTLGQGPEFLTYFQNEAQLEKSRLLSDRFSAERPKGSFSTLEIQRTEQGDSAMYLCASSFGQVYYGYTFGSGTRLTVV.

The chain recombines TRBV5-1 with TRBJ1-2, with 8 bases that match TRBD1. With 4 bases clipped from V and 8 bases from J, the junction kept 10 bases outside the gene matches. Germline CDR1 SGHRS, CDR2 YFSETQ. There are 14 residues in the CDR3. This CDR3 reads CASSPEAGGGGYTF. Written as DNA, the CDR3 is TGCGCCAGCAGCCCTGAAGCAGGGGGCGGCGGCTACACCTTC.

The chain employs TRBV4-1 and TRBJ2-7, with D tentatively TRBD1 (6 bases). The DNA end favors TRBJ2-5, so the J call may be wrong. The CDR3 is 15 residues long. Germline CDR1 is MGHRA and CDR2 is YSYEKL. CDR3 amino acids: CASSQDLGAGETQYF. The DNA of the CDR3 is TGCGCCAGCAGCCAAGATTTGGGGGCGGGAGAGACCCAGTACTTC.

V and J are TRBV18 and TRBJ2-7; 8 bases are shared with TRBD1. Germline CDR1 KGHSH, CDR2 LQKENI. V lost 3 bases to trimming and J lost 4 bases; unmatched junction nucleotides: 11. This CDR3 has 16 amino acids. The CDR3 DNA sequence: TGTGCCAGCTCACCCGTAGGAGGACAGGGTCCATACGAGCAGTACTTC. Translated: CASSPVGGQGPYEQYF.

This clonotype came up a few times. The CDR3 nucleotides are TGTGCCAGCAGCTTGGATCGGGGCTGGGGCGAGCAGTACTTC. Its protein is CASSLDRGWGEQYF. The V and J genes are TRBV5-6 and TRBJ2-7; either TRBD1 or TRBD2 may supply D (5 bases each). Per germline, CDR1 SGHDT and CDR2 YYEEEE. V dropped 0 bases and J dropped 6 bases, with 13 bases sitting between them. The length of the CDR3 is 14 residues. The complete variable domain, with remaining parts taken from reference TRBV5-6 and TRBJ2-7, reads DAGVTQSPTHLIKTRGQQVTLRCSPKSGHDTVSWYQQALGQGPQFIFQYYEEEERQRGNFPDRFSGHQFPNYSSELNVNALLLGDSALYLCASSLDRGWGEQYFGPGTRLTVT.

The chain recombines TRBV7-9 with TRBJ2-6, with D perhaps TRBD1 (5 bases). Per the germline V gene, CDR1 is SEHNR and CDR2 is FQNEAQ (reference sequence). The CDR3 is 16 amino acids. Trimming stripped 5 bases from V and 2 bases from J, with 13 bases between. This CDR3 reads CASSPRQGTGANVLTF. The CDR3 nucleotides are TGTGCCAGCAGCCCCCGGCAGGGAACTGGGGCCAACGTCCTGACTTTC.

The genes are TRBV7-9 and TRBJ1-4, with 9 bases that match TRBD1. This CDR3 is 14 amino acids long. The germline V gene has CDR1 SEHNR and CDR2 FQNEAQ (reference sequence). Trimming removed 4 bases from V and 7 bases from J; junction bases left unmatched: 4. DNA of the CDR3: TGTGCCAGCAGCTCGGACAGGGGCTTTGAAAAACTGTTTTTT. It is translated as CASSSDRGFEKLFF.

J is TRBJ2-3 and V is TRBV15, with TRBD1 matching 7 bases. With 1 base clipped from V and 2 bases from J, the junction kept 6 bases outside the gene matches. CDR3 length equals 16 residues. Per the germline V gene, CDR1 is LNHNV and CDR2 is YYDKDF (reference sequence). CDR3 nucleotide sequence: TGTGCCACCAGCAGAGGTGAGGGGGCTTACACAGATACGCAGTATTTT. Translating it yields CATSRGEGAYTDTQYF.

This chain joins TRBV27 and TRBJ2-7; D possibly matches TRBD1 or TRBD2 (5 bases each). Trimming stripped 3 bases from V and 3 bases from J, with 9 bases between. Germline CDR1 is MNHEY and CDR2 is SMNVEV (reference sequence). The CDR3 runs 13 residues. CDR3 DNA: TGTGCCAGCAGTTTGGGGGTTATCTACGAGCAGTACTTC. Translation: CASSLGVIYEQYF.

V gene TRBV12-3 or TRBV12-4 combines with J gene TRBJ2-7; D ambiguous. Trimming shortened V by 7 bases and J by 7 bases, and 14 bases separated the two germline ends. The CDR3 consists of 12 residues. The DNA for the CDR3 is TGTGCCAGCACTTACCACCTCGGAGAGCAGTACTTC. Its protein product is CASTYHLGEQYF.

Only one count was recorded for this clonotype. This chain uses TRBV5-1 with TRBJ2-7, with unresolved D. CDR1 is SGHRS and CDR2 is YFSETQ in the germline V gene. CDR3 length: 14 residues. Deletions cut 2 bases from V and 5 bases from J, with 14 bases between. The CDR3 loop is CASSLVLSHDEQYF. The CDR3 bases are TGCGCCAGCAGCTTAGTCCTCTCACACGACGAGCAGTACTTC. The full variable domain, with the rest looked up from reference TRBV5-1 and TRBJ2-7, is KAGVTQTPRYLIKTRGQQVTLSCSPISGHRSVSWYQQTPGQGLQFLFEYFSETQRNKGNFPGRFSGRQFSNSRSEMNVSTLELGDSALYLCASSLVLSHDEQYFGPGTRLTVT.

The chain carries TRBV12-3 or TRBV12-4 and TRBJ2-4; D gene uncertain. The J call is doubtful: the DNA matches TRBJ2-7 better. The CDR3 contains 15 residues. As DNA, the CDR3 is TGTGCCAGCAGCCCGATTGGGTACTTAACCTACGAGCAGTACTTC. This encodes CASSPIGYLTYEQYF.

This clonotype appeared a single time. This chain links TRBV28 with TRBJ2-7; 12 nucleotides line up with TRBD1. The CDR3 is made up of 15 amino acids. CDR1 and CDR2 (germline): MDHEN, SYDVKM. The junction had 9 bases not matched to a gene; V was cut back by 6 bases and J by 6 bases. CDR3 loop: CASRYAGQGAREQYF. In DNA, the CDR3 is TGTGCCAGCAGGTATGCGGGACAGGGGGCACGCGAGCAGTACTTC.

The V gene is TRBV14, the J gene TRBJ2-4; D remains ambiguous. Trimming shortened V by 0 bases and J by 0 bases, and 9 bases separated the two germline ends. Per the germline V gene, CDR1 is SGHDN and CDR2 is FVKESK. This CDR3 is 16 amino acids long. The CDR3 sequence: CASSQDGVAAKNIQYF. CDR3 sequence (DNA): TGTGCCAGCAGCCAAGATGGGGTGGCAGCCAAAAACATTCAGTACTTC.

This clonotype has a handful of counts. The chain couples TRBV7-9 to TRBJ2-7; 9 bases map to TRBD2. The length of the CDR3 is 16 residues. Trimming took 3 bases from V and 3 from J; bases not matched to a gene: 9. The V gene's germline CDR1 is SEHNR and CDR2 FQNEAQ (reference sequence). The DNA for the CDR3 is TGTGCCAGCAGCTTCCCCCTTAGCGGGAGCCTCTACGAGCAGTACTTC. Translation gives CASSFPLSGSLYEQYF. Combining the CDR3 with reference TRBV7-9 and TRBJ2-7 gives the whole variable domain DTGVSQNPRHKITKRGQNVTFRCDPISEHNRLYWYRQTLGQGPEFLTYFQNEAQLEKSRLLSDRFSAERPKGSFSTLEIQRTEQGDSAMYLCASSFPLSGSLYEQYFGPGTRLTVT.

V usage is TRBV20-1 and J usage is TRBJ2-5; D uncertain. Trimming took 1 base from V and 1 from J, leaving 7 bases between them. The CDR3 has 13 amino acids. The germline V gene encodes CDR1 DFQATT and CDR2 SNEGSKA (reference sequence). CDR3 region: CSARVRVQETQYF. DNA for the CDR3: TGCAGTGCTAGAGTAAGGGTCCAAGAGACCCAGTACTTC.

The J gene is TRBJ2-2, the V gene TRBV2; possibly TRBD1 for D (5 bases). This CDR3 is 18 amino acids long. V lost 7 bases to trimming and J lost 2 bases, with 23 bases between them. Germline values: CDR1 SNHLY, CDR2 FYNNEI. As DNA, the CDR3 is TGTGCCAGCATCCACAGGACATCACACGGAATCAACACCGGGGAGCTGTTTTTT. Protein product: CASIHRTSHGINTGELFF.

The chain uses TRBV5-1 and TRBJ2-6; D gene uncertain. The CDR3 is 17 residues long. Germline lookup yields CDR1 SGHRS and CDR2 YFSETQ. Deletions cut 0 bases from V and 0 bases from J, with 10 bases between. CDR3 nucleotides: TGCGCCAGCAGCTTGGCCGCATCTGTCTCTGGGGCCAACGTCCTGACTTTC. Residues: CASSLAASVSGANVLTF.

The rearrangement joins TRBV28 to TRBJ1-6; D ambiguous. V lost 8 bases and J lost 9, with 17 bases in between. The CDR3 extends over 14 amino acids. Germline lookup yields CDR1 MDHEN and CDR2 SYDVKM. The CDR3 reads CASASAGRTSPLHF. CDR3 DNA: TGTGCCAGCGCATCGGCGGGTCGTACTTCACCCCTCCACTTT.

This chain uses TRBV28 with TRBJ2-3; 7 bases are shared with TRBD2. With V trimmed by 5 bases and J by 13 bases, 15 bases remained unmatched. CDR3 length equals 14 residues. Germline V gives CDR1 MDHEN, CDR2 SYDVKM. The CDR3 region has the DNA TGTGCCAGCAGTCCCTTAGCGGGCCCCCGGGAGGAGTATTTT. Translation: CASSPLAGPREEYF.

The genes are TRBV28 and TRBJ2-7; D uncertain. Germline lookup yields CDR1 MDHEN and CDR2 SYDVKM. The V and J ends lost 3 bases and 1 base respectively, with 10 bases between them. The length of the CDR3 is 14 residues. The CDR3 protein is CASSFDPKSYEQYF. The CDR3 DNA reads TGTGCCAGCAGTTTCGACCCGAAGTCCTACGAGCAGTACTTC.

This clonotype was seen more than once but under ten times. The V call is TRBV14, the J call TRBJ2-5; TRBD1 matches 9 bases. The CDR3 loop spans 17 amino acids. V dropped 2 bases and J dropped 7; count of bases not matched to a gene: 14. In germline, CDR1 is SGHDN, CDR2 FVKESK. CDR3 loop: CASSQTPTGGSTGTQYF. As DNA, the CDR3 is TGTGCCAGCAGCCAAACACCGACAGGGGGATCAACAGGGACCCAGTACTTC.

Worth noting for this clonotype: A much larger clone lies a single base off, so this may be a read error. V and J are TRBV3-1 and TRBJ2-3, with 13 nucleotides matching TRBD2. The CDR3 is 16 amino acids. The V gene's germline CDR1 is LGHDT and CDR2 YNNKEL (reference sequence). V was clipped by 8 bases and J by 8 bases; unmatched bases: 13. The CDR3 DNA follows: TGTGCCAGCGGATATACTAGCGGGAGGGCCCGGGGTACGCAGTATTTT. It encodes CASGYTSGRARGTQYF.

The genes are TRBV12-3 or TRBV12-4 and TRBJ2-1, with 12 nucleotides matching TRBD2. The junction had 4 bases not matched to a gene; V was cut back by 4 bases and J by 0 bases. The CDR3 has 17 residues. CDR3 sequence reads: CASSSSGRGSSYNEQFF. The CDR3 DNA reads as TGTGCCAGCAGTTCTAGCGGGAGGGGAAGCTCCTACAATGAGCAGTTCTTC.

The CDR3 region is CASRSLTSGRIAYNEQFF. As DNA, the CDR3 is TGCGCCAGCAGATCCTTGACTAGCGGGAGAATCGCCTACAATGAGCAGTTCTTC. The chain carries TRBV4-1 and TRBJ2-1; 12 bases match TRBD2. CDR3 size: 18 residues. The trim removed 6 bases at V and 2 bases at J, leaving 11 bases unmatched. Germline V CDR1 and CDR2: MGHRA, YSYEKL.

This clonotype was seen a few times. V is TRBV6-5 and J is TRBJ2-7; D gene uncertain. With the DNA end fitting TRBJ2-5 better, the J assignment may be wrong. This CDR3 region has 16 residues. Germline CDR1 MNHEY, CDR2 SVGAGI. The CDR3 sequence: CASSYLAKGPKGTQYF. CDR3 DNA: TGTGCCAGCAGTTACCTCGCCAAAGGCCCAAAGGGGACCCAGTACTTC.

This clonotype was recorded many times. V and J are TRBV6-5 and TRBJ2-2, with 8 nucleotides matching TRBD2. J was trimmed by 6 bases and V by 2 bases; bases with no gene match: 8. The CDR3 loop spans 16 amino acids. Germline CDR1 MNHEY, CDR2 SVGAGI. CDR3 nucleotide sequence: TGTGCCAGCAGTTACGTTGGCGGGAGGAGCCCCGGGGAGCTGTTTTTT. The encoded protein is CASSYVGGRSPGELFF.

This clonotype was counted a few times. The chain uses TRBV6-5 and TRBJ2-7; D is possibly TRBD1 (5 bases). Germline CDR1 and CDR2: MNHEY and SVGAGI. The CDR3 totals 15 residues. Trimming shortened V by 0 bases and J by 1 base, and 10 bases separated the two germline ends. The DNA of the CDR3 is TGTGCCAGCAGTTACTCATCCGACAGTTCCTACGAGCAGTACTTC. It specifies CASSYSSDSSYEQYF.

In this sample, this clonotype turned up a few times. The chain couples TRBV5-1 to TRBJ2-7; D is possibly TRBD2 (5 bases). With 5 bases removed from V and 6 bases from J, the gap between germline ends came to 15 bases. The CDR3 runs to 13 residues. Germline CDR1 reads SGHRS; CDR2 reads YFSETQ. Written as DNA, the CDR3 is TGCGCCAGCAGATCAGTGCAGGCGGGCGAGCAGTACTTC. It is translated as CASRSVQAGEQYF.